This T cell receptor beta chain was identified during a study of CD8 T cells in Susac syndrome. The CDR3 is made up of 10 amino acids. Trimming removed 2 bases at V and 5 bases at J, with 3 bases between. In germline, CDR1 is GTSNPN, CDR2 SVGIG (reference sequence). Random hexamers were used to reverse transcribe 0.5 to 1 ug of RNA. Across 54 Vbeta and 13 Jbeta, TCR beta CDR3 was amplified with immunoSEQ multiplex PCR. MiXCR, applied by TCRdb to the immunoSEQ multiplex PCR reads, yields one record per CDR3 protein. The sample comprises about 47,000 distinct CDR3 sequences, approximately 92% of which are singletons, and around 0.42% rests with the top ten. Points from the study as a whole: It was acknowledged in the study that its TCR sequencing and HLA analysis involved a relatively small number of individuals.

In regard to this clonotype: The antigen is undetermined.

Sequencing of TCR beta was performed on blood CD8+ T cells and on blood CD4+ T cells. The control participants were healthy donors, and these controls were matched with respect to both age and sex. The receptor's source is a human donor in good health. The chain carries TRBV30 and TRBJ2-5; D unclear. Sequencing was performed on CD8+ T cells from PBMCs. Here the CDR3 reads CAWSIETQYF. The CDR3 bases are TGTGCCTGGAGTATTGAGACCCAGTACTTC.